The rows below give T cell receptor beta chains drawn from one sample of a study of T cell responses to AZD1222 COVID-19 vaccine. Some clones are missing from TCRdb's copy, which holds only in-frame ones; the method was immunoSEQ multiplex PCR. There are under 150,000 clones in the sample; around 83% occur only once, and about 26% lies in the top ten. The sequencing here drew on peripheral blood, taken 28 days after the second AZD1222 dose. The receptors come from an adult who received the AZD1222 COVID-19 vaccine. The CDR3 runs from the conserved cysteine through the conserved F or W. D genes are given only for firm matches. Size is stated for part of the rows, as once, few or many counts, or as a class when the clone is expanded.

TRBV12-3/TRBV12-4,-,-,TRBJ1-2,CASSLRSGYTF,TGTGCCAGCAGTTTGAGAAGTGGCTACACCTTC
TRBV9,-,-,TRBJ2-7,CASSVMPGYEQYF,TGTGCCAGCAGCGTAATGCCGGGATACGAGCAGTACTTC
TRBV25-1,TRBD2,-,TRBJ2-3,CASSDHLAGGADTQYF,TGTGCCAGCAGTGATCACCTGGCGGGGGGCGCAGATACGCAGTATTTT
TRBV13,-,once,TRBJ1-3,CASSASRGNTIYF,TGTGCCAGCAGTGCATCCCGGGGAAACACCATATATTTT
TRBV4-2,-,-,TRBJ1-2,CASSQRTNNYGYTF,TGTGCCAGCAGCCAAAGAACGAATAACTATGGCTACACCTTC
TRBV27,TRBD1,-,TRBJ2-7,CASSTGDRGFIYEQYF,TGTGCCAGCAGTACGGGGGACAGGGGGTTTATCTACGAGCAGTACTTC
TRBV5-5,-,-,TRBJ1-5,CASSLGVSNQPQHF,TGTGCCAGCAGCTTGGGAGTCAGCAATCAGCCCCAGCATTTT
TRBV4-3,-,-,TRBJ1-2,CASSQDSYGASNYGYTF,TGCGCCAGCAGCCAAGATAGTTACGGGGCTTCTAACTATGGCTACACCTTC
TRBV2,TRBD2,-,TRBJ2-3,CASGGAGGLNTQYF,TGTGCCAGCGGCGGAGCGGGGGGGCTGAATACGCAGTATTTT
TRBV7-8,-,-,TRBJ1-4,CASKASEANEKLFF,TGTGCCAGCAAGGCGTCGGAGGCTAATGAAAAACTGTTTTTT
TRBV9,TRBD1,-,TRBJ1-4,CASSGGTGRHEKLFF,TGTGCCAGCAGCGGAGGGACAGGTCGCCATGAAAAACTGTTTTTT
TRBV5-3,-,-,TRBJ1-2,CARSLGASNYGYTF,TGTGCCAGAAGCTTAGGTGCCTCCAACTATGGCTACACCTTC
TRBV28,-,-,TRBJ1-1,CASSTPLRTTFKAFF,TGTGCCAGCAGTACCCCGCTGAGGACCACCTTTAAAGCTTTCTTT
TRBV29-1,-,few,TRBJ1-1,CSVEGGTEAFF,TGCAGCGTTGAAGGGGGCACTGAAGCTTTCTTT
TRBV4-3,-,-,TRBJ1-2,CASSQRGASPGYTF,TGCGCCAGCAGCCAAAGGGGCGCGAGCCCTGGCTACACCTTC
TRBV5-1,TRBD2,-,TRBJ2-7,CASSTARGGPYEQYF,TGCGCCAGCAGTACCGCGCGGGGGGGCCCATACGAGCAGTACTTC
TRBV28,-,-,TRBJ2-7,CASSSLHRTGVREQYF,TGTGCCAGCAGTTCCCTCCATCGGACCGGAGTGAGGGAGCAGTACTTC
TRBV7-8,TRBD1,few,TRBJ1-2,CASRSSYQGEDGYTF,TGTGCCAGCAGATCATCTTACCAGGGGGAAGATGGCTACACCTTC
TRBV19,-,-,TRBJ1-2,CASSPLVSYGYTF,TGTGCCAGTAGCCCCCTGGTGAGCTATGGCTACACCTTC
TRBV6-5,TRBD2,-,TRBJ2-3,CASTPAGVLADTQYF,TGTGCCAGCACCCCCGCGGGGGTCCTGGCAGATACGCAGTATTTT
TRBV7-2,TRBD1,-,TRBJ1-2,CASSLNLGQGARGYTF,TGTGCCAGCAGCTTAAATCTTGGACAGGGGGCGCGAGGCTACACCTTC
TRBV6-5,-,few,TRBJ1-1,CASSLGRNTEAFF,TGTGCCAGCAGCTTAGGACGGAACACTGAAGCTTTCTTT
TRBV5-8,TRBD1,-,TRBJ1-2,CASSPWRGTEAYGYTF,TGTGCCAGCAGCCCATGGCGAGGGACAGAAGCCTATGGCTACACCTTC
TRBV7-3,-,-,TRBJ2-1,CASSLEVAPYNEQFF,TGTGCCAGCAGCTTAGAGGTAGCGCCCTACAATGAGCAGTTCTTC
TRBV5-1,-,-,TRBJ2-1,CASSPDQALHEQFF,TGCGCCAGCAGCCCGGACCAAGCCCTCCATGAGCAGTTCTTC
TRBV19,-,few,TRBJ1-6,CASSIAGTGAPLHF,TGTGCCAGTAGTATAGCAGGGACCGGGGCACCCCTCCACTTT
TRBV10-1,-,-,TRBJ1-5,CASSETNQPQHF,TGCGCCAGCAGTGAGACTAATCAGCCCCAGCATTTT
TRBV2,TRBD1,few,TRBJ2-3,CASSDEGTGDTQYF,TGTGCCAGCAGTGATGAGGGGACAGGGGATACGCAGTATTTT
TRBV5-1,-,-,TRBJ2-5,CASSLDSRGETQYF,TGCGCCAGCAGCTTGGATTCGCGGGGTGAGACCCAGTACTTC